The T cell receptor (beta chain) under discussion was sequenced for a study of blood T cell repertoires in COVID-19. Overall study: The cDNA or gDNA used as material had been derived from T cells, B-cell-depleted T cells, or PBMCs.

Trimming cost V 4 bases and J 4 bases; bases outside gene matches: 3. CDR1 and CDR2 from the germline V gene are SQVTM and ANQGSEA. The length of the CDR3 is 13 residues. Sequencing used immunoSEQ multiplex PCR; TCRdb keeps in-frame clones, though not all of them. There are roughly 290,000 clones in the sample; 75% to 95% occur only once, and 6.5% to 8% lies in the top ten. Seattle patients were enrolled while actively infected and followed longitudinally. Sequences were obtained from peripheral blood. The TCR originated in a woman aged 25 to 39 with COVID-19, enrolled during active disease. The chain has TRBV29-1 and TRBJ1-5, with TRBD1 matching over 8 bases. The CDR3, as DNA: TGCAGCGTTGGGCAGGGGGCGAATCAGCCCCAGCATTTT. Residues: CSVGQGANQPQHF.